The following is a TCR beta chain sequence with its context. Its specificity is not known. One end of the junction is discordant with germline, which a read error may explain. This sample was taken from a study of T-cell reconstitution after alpha-beta-depleted transplantation in children. Study-wide findings and caveats: Recipient T cells and thymic progenitors that survived were the source of the high TCRbeta diversity seen at day 60 in some patients. Several hundred expanded graft clones reportedly were the source of alpha-beta T cells about two months after transplant. When one year had passed after transplant, most T-cell counts and diversity came from newly produced T cells.

Unique molecular identifiers were used in preparing the TCRbeta library. TCRdb reprocessed the PCR reads via MiXCR and lists one record per CDR3 protein. The repertoire holds a few hundred thousand distinct CDR3 sequences, with more than 20% as singletons. Germline V gene data show CDR1 as MNHEY and CDR2 as SMNVEV (reference sequence). The CDR3 length is 13 residues. The sequencing here drew on PBMCs, taken before TCRalphabeta/CD19-depleted stem cell transplant. The chain couples TRBV27 to TRBJ2-1; TRBD2 matches at 8 bases. This receptor was taken from a boy in the first two years of life with Wiskott-Aldrich syndrome, due to receive a stem cell transplant. The CDR3 loop is CASSVWQGTREVF. CDR3 coding DNA: TGTGCCAGCAGTGTTTGGCAGGGGACTAGGGAGGTCTTC.